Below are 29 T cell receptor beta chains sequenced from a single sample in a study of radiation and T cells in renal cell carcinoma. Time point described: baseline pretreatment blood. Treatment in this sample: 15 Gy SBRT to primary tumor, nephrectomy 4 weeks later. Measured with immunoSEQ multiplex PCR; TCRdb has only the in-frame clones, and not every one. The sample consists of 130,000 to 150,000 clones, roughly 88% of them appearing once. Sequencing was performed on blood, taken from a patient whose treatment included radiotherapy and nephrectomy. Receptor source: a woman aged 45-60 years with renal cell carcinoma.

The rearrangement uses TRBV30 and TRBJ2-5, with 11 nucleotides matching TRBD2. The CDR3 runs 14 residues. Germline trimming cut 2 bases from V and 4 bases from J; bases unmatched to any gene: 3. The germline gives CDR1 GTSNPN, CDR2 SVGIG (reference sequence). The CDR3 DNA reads TGTGCCTGGAGTCAGACTAGCGGGGCAGAGACCCAGTACTTC. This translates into CAWSQTSGAETQYF.

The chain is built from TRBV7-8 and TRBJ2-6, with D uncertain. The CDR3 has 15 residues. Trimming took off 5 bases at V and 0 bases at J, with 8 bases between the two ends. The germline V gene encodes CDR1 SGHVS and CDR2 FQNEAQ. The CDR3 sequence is CASSPASSGANVLTF. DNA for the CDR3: TGTGCCAGCAGCCCTGCGAGCTCTGGGGCCAACGTCCTGACTTTC.

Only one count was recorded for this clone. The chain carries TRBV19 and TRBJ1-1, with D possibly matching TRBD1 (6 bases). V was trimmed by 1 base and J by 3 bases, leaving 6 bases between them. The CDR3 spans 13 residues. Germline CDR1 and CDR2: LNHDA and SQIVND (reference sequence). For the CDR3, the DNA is TGTGCCAGTAGTATAGCAGGGGACACTGAAGCTTTCTTT. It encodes CASSIAGDTEAFF.

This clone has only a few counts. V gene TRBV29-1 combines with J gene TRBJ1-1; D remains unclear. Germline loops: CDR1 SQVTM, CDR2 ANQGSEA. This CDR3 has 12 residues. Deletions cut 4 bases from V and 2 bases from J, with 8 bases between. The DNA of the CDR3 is TGCAGCGTTGGGTCCAGAAACACTGAAGCTTTCTTT. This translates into CSVGSRNTEAFF.

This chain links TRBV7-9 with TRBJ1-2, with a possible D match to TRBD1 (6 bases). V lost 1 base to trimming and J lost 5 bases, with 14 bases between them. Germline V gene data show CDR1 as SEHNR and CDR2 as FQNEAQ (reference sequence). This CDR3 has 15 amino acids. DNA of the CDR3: TGTGCCAGCAGCTTAGAGTACAGGGCCTCTTATGGCTACACCTTC. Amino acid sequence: CASSLEYRASYGYTF.

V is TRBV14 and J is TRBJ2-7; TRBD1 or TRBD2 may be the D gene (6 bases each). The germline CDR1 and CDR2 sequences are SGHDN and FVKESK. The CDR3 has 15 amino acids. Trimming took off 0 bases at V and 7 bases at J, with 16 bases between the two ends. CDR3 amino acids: CASSQDLHRAGEQYF. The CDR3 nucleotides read TGTGCCAGCAGCCAAGATCTCCACAGGGCGGGGGAGCAGTACTTC.

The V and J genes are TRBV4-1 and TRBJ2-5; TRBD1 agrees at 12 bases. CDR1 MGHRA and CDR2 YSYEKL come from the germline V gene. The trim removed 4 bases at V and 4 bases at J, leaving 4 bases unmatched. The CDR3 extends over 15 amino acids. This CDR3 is CASSLGQGARETQYF. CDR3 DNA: TGCGCCAGCAGCCTGGGACAGGGGGCTAGAGAGACCCAGTACTTC.

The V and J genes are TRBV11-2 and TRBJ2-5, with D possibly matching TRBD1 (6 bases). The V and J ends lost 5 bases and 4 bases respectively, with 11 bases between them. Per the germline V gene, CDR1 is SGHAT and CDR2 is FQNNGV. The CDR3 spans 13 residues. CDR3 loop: CASSPQGIETQYF. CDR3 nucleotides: TGTGCCAGCAGCCCACAGGGAATAGAGACCCAGTACTTC.

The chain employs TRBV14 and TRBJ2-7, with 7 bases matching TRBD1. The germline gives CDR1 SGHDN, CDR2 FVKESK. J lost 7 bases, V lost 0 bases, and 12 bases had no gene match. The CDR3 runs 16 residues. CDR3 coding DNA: TGTGCCAGCAGCCAAGATCTAAAAGGGGGCTTTCAAGAGCAGTACTTC. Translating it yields CASSQDLKGGFQEQYF.

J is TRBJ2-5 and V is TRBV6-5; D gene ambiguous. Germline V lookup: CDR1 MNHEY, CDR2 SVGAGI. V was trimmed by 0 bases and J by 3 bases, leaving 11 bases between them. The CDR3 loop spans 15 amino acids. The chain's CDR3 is CASSYSDLTKETQYF. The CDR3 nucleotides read TGTGCCAGCAGTTACTCGGATCTGACAAAAGAGACCCAGTACTTC.

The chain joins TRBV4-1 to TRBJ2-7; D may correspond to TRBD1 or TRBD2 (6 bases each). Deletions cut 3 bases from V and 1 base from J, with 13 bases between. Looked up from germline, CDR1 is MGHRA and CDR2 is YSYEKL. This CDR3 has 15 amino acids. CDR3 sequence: CASSHGGRGSYEQYF. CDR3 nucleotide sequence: TGCGCCAGCAGCCATGGGGGGCGGGGTTCCTACGAGCAGTACTTC.

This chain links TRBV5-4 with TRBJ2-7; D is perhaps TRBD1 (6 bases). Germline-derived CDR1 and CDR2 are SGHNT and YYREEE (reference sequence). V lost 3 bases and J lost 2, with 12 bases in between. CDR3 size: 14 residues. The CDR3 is CASSWDNLPYEQYF. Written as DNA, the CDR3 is TGTGCCAGCAGCTGGGACAACCTCCCCTACGAGCAGTACTTC.

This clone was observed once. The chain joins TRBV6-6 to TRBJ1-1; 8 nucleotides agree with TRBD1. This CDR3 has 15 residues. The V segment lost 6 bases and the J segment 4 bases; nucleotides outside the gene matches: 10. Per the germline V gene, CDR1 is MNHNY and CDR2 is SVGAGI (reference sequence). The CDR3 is CASSQETGEVTEAFF. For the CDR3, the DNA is TGTGCCAGCAGCCAAGAGACAGGGGAAGTCACTGAAGCTTTCTTT.

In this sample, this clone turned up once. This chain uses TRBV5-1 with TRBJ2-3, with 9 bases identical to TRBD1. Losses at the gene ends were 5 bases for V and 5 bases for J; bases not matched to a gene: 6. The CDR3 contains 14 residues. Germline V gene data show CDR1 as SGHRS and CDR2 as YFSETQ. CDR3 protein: CASSPGTGLDTQYF. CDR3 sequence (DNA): TGCGCCAGCAGTCCCGGGACAGGGTTAGATACGCAGTATTTT.

The CDR3 protein is CASSRFPTGVASYNEQFF. CDR3 DNA: TGTGCCAGCAGCCGGTTCCCGACAGGGGTAGCCTCCTACAATGAGCAGTTCTTC. The chain uses TRBV2 and TRBJ2-1; TRBD1 aligns across 8 bases. Trimming cost V 6 bases and J 0 bases; bases outside gene matches: 13. This CDR3 is built from 18 residues. Germline-derived CDR1 and CDR2 are SNHLY and FYNNEI.

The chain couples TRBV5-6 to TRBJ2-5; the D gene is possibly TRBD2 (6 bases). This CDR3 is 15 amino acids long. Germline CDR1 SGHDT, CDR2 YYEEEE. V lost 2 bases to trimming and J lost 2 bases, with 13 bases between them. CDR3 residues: CASSLWPGVQETQYF. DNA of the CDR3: TGTGCCAGCAGCTTATGGCCGGGGGTACAAGAGACCCAGTACTTC.

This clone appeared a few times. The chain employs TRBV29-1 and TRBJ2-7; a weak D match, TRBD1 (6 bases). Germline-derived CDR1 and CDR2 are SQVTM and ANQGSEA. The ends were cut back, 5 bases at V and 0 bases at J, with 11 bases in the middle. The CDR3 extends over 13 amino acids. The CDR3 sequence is CSVRGQSSYEQYF. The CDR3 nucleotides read TGCAGCGTTCGAGGACAGTCCTCCTACGAGCAGTACTTC.

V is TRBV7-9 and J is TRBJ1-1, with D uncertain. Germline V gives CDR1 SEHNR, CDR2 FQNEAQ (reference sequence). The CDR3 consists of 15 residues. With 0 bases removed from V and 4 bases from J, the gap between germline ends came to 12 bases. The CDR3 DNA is TGTGCCAGCAGCTTAGCCAGGCCCGCAACCACTGAAGCTTTCTTT. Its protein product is CASSLARPATTEAFF.

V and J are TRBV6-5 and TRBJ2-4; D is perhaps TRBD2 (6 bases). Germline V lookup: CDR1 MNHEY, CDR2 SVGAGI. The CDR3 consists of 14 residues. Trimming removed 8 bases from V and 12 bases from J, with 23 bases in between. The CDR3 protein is CASGAWRELGPQYF. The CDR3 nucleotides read TGTGCCAGCGGGGCTTGGAGGGAGCTTGGGCCTCAGTACTTC.

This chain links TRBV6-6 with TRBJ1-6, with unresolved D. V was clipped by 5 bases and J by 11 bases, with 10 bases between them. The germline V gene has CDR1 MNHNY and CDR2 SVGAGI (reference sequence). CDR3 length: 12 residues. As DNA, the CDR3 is TGTGCCAGCAGTCCGGGGAGAACACCCCTCCACTTT. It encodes CASSPGRTPLHF.

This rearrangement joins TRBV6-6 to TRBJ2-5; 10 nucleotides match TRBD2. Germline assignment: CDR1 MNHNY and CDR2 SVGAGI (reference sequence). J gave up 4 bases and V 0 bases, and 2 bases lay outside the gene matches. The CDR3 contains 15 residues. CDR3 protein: CASSYSSGGLETQYF. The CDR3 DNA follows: TGTGCCAGCAGTTACTCTAGCGGGGGGTTAGAGACCCAGTACTTC.

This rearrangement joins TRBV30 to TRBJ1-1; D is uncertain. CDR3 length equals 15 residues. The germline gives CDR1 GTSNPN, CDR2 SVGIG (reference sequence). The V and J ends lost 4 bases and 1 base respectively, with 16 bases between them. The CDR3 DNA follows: TGTGCCTGGACAAGGGCGTCAGCCCGGAACACTGAAGCTTTCTTT. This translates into CAWTRASARNTEAFF.

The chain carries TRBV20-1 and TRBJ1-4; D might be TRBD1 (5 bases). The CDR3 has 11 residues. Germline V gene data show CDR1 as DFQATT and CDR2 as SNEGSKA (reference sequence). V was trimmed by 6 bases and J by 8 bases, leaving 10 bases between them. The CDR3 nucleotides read TGCAGTGCCGCTTGGGACGAAAAACTGTTTTTT. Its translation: CSAAWDEKLFF.

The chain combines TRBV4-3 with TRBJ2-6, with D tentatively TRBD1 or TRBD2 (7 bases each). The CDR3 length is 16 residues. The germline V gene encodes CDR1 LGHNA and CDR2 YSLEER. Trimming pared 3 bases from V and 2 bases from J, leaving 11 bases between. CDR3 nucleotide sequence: TGCGCCAGCAGCCAGACAGGGAGGGCTGGGGCCAACGTCCTGACTTTC. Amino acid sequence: CASSQTGRAGANVLTF.

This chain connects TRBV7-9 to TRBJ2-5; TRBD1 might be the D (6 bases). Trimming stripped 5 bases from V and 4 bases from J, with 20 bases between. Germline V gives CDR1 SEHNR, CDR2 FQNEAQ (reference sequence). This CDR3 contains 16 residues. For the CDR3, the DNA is TGTGCCAGCAGCACGGACAGACCTACTATCTCAGAGACCCAGTACTTC. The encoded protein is CASSTDRPTISETQYF.

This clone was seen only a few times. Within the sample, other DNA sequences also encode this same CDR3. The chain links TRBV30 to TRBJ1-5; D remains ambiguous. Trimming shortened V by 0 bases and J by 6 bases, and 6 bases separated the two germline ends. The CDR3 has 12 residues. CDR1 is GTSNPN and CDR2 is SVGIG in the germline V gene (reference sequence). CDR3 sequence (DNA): TGTGCCTGGAGTGTACAAGGTCAGCCCCAGCATTTT. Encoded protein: CAWSVQGQPQHF. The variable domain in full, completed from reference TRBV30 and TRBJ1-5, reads SQTIHQWPATLVQPVGSPLSLECTVEGTSNPNLYWYRQAAGRGLQLLFYSVGIGQISSEVPQNLSASRPQDRQFILSSKKLLLSDSGFYLCAWSVQGQPQHFGDGTRLSIL.

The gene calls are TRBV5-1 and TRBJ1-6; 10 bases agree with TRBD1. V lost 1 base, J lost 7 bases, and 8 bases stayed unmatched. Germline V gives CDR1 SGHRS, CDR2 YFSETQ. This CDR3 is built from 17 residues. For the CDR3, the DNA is TGCGCCAGCAGCTTGTTAGATTCGGGACAGGGGAATTCACCCCTCCACTTT. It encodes CASSLLDSGQGNSPLHF.

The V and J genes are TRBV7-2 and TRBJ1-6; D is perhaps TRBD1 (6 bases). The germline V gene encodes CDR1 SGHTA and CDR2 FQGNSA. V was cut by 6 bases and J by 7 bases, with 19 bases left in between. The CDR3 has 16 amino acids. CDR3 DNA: TGTGCCAGCAGGACACCCTCCGGGGGCGGCAATTCACCCCTCCACTTT. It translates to CASRTPSGGGNSPLHF.

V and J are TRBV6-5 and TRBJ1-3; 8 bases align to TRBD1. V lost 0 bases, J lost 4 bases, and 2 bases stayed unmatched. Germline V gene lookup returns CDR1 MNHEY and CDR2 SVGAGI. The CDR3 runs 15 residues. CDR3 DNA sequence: TGTGCCAGCAGTTACTCCAGGGGGCAAGGAAACACCATATATTTT. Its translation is CASSYSRGQGNTIYF.